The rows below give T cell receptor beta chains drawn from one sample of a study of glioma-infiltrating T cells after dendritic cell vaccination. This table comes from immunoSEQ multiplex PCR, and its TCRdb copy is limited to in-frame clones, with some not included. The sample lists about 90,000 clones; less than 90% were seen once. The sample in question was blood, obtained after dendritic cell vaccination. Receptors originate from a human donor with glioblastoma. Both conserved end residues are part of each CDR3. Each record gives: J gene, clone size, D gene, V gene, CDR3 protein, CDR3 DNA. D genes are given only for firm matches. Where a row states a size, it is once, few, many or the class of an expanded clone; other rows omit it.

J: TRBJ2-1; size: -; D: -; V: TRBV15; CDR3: CATSRDEVGGSSYNEQFF; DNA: TGTGCCACCAGCAGAGATGAGGTGGGGGGAAGCTCCTACAATGAGCAGTTCTTC
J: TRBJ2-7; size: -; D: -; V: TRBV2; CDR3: CASTPTNEGAGGEQYF; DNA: TGTGCCAGCACCCCGACGAACGAGGGGGCAGGAGGGGAGCAGTACTTC
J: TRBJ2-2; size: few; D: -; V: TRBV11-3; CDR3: CASSYSTGELFF; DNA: TGTGCCAGCAGCTACTCGACCGGGGAGCTGTTTTTT
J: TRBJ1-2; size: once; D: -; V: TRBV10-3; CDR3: CAISESTETGALGGYTF; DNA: TGTGCCATCAGTGAGTCAACCGAGACAGGCGCTTTGGGAGGCTACACCTTC
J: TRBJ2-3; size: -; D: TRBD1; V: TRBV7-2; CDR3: CASSLQGTGYTSTDTQYF; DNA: TGTGCCAGCAGCCTACAGGGGACAGGATATACTAGCACAGATACGCAGTATTTT
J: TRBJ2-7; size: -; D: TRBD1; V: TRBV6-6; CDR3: CASSYRDRVEEQYF; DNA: TGTGCCAGCAGTTACCGGGACAGGGTAGAAGAGCAGTACTTC
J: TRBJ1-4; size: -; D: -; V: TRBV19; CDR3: CASEQNEKLFF; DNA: TGTGCCAGTGAACAGAATGAAAAACTGTTTTTT
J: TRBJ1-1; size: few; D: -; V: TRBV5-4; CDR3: CASSPSGETTEAFF; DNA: TGTGCCAGCAGCCCGTCAGGGGAGACCACTGAAGCTTTCTTT
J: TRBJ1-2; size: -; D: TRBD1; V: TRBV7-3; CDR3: CASSSGTGSNYGYTF; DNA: TGTGCCAGCAGCTCCGGGACAGGGAGTAACTATGGCTACACCTTC
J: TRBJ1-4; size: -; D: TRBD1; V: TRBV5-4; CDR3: CASSTLDRGTEKLFF; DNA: TGTGCCAGCAGCACTTTGGACAGGGGGACTGAAAAACTGTTTTTT
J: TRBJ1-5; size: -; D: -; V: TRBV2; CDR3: CASSEAQRSQPQHF; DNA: TGTGCCAGCAGTGAAGCGCAGCGGAGTCAGCCCCAGCATTTT
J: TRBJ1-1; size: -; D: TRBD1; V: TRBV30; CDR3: CAWSVSGQGAEAFF; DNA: TGTGCCTGGAGTGTTTCGGGACAGGGGGCTGAAGCTTTCTTT
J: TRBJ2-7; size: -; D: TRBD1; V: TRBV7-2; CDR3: CASSLVQGAYEQYF; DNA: TGTGCCAGCAGCTTAGTACAGGGGGCTTACGAGCAGTACTTC
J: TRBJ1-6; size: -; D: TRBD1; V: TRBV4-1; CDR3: CASSQQLDRGYSPLHF; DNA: TGCGCCAGCAGCCAACAACTAGACAGGGGCTATTCACCCCTCCACTTT
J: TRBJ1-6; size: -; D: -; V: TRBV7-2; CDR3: CASSPPDRGRVLHF; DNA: TGTGCCAGCAGCCCCCCGGATAGGGGTCGGGTTCTCCACTTT
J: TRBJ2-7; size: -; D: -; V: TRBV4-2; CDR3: CASSQGLSRDYEQYF; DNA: TGTGCCAGCAGCCAAGGCCTGTCGAGGGACTACGAGCAGTACTTC
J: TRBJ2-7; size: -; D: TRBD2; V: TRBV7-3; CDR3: CASSLFPGLSYEQYF; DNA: TGTGCCAGCAGCTTATTTCCGGGACTAAGCTACGAGCAGTACTTC
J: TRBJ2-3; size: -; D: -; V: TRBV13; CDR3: CASSSTGNYATDTQYF; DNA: TGTGCCAGCAGCTCCACAGGGAATTATGCCACAGATACGCAGTATTTT
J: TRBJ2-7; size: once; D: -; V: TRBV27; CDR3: CASSLTGRANYEQYF; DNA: TGTGCCAGCAGTTTAACGGGCAGGGCTAACTACGAGCAGTACTTC
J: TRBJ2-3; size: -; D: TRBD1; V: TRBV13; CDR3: CASKPVDRAGTDTQYF; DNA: TGTGCCAGCAAGCCCGTTGACAGGGCTGGCACAGATACGCAGTATTTT
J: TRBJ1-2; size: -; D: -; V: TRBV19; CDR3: CATTRTFSSSGYTF; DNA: TGTGCCACCACTAGGACCTTTTCGTCGTCCGGCTACACCTTC
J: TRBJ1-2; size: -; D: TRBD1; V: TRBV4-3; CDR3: CASSQDRRTKYGYTF; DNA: TGCGCCAGCAGCCAGGACAGGAGAACAAAATATGGCTACACCTTC
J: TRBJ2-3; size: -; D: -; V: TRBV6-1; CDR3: CASGGTSTDTQYF; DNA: TGTGCCAGCGGTGGAACTAGCACAGATACGCAGTATTTT
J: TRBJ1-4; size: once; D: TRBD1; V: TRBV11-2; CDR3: CASTTTGNNEKLFF; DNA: TGTGCCAGCACCACGACAGGGAATAATGAAAAACTGTTTTTT
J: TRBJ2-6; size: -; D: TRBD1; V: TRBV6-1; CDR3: CASSGTGGANVLTF; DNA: TGTGCCAGCAGTGGGACAGGTGGGGCCAACGTCCTGACTTTC
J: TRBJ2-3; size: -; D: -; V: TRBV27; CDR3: CASSLTRVSTDTQYF; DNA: TGTGCCAGCAGTTTAACCCGGGTGAGCACAGATACGCAGTATTTT
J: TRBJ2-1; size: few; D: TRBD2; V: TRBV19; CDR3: CASSTRHLLAGVNNEQFF; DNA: TGTGCCAGTAGCACCCGCCACCTACTAGCGGGGGTAAACAATGAGCAGTTCTTC
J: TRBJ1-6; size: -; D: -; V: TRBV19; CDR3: CASSTALNSPLHF; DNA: TGTGCCAGTAGCACCGCGCTTAATTCACCCCTCCACTTT
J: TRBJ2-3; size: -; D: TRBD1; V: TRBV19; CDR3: CASSKDRAADTQYF; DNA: TGTGCCAGTAGTAAAGACAGGGCAGCAGATACGCAGTATTTT
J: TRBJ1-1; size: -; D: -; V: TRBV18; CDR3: CASSPQTLDTMNTEAFF; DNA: TGTGCCAGCTCACCACAAACATTGGACACCATGAACACTGAAGCTTTCTTT
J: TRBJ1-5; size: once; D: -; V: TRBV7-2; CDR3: CASSLRTGNQPQHF; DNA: TGTGCCAGCAGCTTAAGGACTGGCAATCAGCCCCAGCATTTT
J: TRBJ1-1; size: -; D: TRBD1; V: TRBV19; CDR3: CASSPRTGRTEAFF; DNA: TGTGCCAGTAGTCCCCGGACAGGGCGGACTGAAGCTTTCTTT
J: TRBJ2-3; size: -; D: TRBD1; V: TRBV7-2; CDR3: CASSEGQYSTDTQYF; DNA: TGTGCCAGCAGCGAGGGACAGTATAGCACAGATACGCAGTATTTT
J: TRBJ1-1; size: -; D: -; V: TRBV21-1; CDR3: CASSVNRVSEDTEAFF; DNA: TGTGCCAGCAGTGTTAATAGAGTTTCGGAGGACACTGAAGCTTTCTTT
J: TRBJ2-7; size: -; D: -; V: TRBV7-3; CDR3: CASSSTGGEQYF; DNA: TGTGCCAGCAGCTCGACAGGCGGCGAGCAGTACTTC
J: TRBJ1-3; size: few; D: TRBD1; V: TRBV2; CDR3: CASSDWQGADGNTIYF; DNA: TGTGCCAGCAGTGACTGGCAGGGGGCTGATGGAAACACCATATATTTT
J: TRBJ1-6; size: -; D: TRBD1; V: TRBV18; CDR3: CASSPRTGQLNSPLHF; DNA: TGTGCCAGCTCACCACGGACAGGGCAATTGAATTCACCCCTCCACTTT
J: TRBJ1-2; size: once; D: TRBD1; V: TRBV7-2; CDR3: CASSSWTGHYGYTF; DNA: TGTGCCAGCAGCTCCTGGACAGGCCACTATGGCTACACCTTC
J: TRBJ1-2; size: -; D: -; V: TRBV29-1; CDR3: CSVEEGSYGYTF; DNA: TGCAGCGTTGAGGAGGGCAGCTATGGCTACACCTTC
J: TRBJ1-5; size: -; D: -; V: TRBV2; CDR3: CASSGEKSNQPQHF; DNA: TGTGCCAGCAGTGGAGAGAAGAGCAATCAGCCCCAGCATTTT